Listed here are 16 T cell receptor beta chains from one sample, sequenced in a study of blood T cell repertoires in COVID-19. TCRdb keeps only in-frame clones here, not all; method: immunoSEQ multiplex PCR. Of about 200,000 clones in the sample, roughly 90% were seen once. The sequenced sample consisted of peripheral blood. The origin of the receptors is a man in his 60s who had recovered from COVID-19.

The rearrangement links TRBV4-1 to TRBJ2-1; 9 bases are shared with TRBD1. The CDR3 has 14 residues. V lost 2 bases and J lost 8; bases outside the gene matches: 4. Germline-derived CDR1 and CDR2 are MGHRA and YSYEKL. The CDR3 here is CASSQSDRGHEQFF. The DNA of the CDR3 is TGCGCCAGCAGCCAATCGGACAGGGGTCATGAGCAGTTCTTC.

The V gene is TRBV4-1, the J gene TRBJ2-1; 11 positions agree with TRBD2. The CDR3 totals 17 residues. J lost 5 bases, V lost 1 base, and 7 bases had no gene match. Germline V gene sequence: CDR1 MGHRA, CDR2 YSYEKL. CDR3 sequence (DNA): TGCGCCAGCAGCCAAGGTCGGGCTAGCGGGAGGAACAATGAGCAGTTCTTC. Translation: CASSQGRASGRNNEQFF.

The genes are TRBV7-6 and TRBJ2-5; 9 bases line up with TRBD1. V was pared by 5 bases and J by 4 bases, with 8 bases of the junction left unmatched. The CDR3 sequence is 15 residues long. Per germline, CDR1 SGHVS and CDR2 FNYEAQ. The CDR3 spells CASSINTGGRETQYF. Here the CDR3 DNA reads TGTGCCAGCAGCATTAACACAGGGGGCCGAGAGACCCAGTACTTC.

J is TRBJ2-3 and V is TRBV6-2 or TRBV6-3; D uncertain. The CDR3 totals 15 residues. Trimming stripped 6 bases from V and 0 bases from J, with 13 bases between. Per germline, CDR1 MNHEY and CDR2 SVGEGT. The CDR3 protein is CASSDTNPSTDTQYF. The CDR3, as DNA: TGTGCCAGCAGCGACACAAATCCAAGCACAGATACGCAGTATTTT.

This chain joins TRBV19 and TRBJ1-2; 7 bases agree with TRBD1. Germline CDR1 and CDR2: LNHDA and SQIVND (reference sequence). This CDR3 has 14 amino acids. V shed 4 bases and J 2 bases; nucleotides not matched to a gene: 4. CDR3 loop: CASSTSTGNYGYTF. CDR3 bases: TGTGCCAGTAGTACGTCGACAGGGAACTATGGCTACACCTTC.

For the CDR3, the DNA is TGTGCCAGCAGCTCAATGGCACTAGCGGGAGGTCCGAACACCGGGGAGCTGTTTTTT. It encodes CASSSMALAGGPNTGELFF. The chain recombines TRBV7-9 with TRBJ2-2; 12 bases match TRBD2. The CDR3 extends over 19 amino acids. V shed 4 bases, J shed 0 bases, and the junction held 9 bases outside the gene matches. Germline values: CDR1 SEHNR, CDR2 FQNEAQ (reference sequence).

The chain uses TRBV11-2 and TRBJ1-1, with D possibly matching TRBD1 (5 bases). The germline V and J ends were trimmed by 3 bases and 8 bases, with 13 bases remaining between them. The CDR3 spans 13 residues. The germline gives CDR1 SGHAT, CDR2 FQNNGV. CDR3 nucleotides: TGTGCCAGCAGCTTCGGGGGTCTTTCGGAAGCTTTCTTT. It specifies CASSFGGLSEAFF.

The chain recombines TRBV11-1 with TRBJ1-1; D unresolved. Germline assignment: CDR1 SGHAT and CDR2 FQDESV (reference sequence). Trimming pared 2 bases from V and 3 bases from J, leaving 7 bases between. The CDR3 consists of 13 residues. The CDR3 here is CASSLRRDTEAFF. CDR3 sequence (DNA): TGTGCCAGCAGCTTAAGGAGGGACACTGAAGCTTTCTTT. Variable domain in full (rest from reference TRBV11-1 and TRBJ1-1): EAEVAQSPRYKITEKSQAVAFWCDPISGHATLYWYRQILGQGPELLVQFQDESVVDDSQLPKDRFSAERLKGVDSTLKIQPAELGDSAMYLCASSLRRDTEAFFGQGTRLTVV.

This chain joins TRBV19 and TRBJ1-1; TRBD1 aligns across 9 bases. V gave up 4 bases and J gave up 4 bases; unmatched junction bases: 7. Germline lookup yields CDR1 LNHDA and CDR2 SQIVND (reference sequence). This CDR3 contains 15 residues. CDR3 nucleotides: TGTGCCAGTAGTAGACCGGGACAGGGTATCACTGAAGCTTTCTTT. This codes for CASSRPGQGITEAFF. Using reference TRBV19 and TRBJ1-1 for the parts outside the CDR3, the full variable domain is DGGITQSPKYLFRKEGQNVTLSCEQNLNHDAMYWYRQDPGQGLRLIYYSQIVNDFQKGDIAEGYSVSREKKESFPLTVTSAQKNPTAFYLCASSRPGQGITEAFFGQGTRLTVV.

This clone has a single count. The gene calls are TRBV7-2 and TRBJ1-1; no clear D gene. CDR3 length equals 13 residues. Per germline, CDR1 SGHTA and CDR2 FQGNSA. The V end was cut by 3 bases, the J end by 5 bases, with 10 bases between. In DNA form, the CDR3 reads TGTGCCAGCAGCTTGATGACTCAGACTGAAGCTTTCTTT. It is translated as CASSLMTQTEAFF.

The chain combines TRBV25-1 with TRBJ1-6; 10 bases agree with TRBD1. After removal of 6 bases from V and 4 bases from J, the junction contained 6 bases not matched to a gene. The CDR3 consists of 16 residues. The V gene's germline CDR1 is MGHDK and CDR2 SYGVNS. In DNA form, the CDR3 reads TGTGCCAGCAGGGAGACAGGGGGCACGTATAATTCACCCCTCCACTTT. Protein: CASRETGGTYNSPLHF.

The V and J genes are TRBV7-2 and TRBJ1-6, with D perhaps TRBD1 (5 bases). CDR1 SGHTA and CDR2 FQGNSA come from the germline V gene. V was cut by 2 bases and J by 15 bases, with 20 bases left in between. This CDR3 has 15 amino acids. CDR3 protein: CASSLPRASGGLLHF. The CDR3 nucleotides read TGTGCCAGCAGCTTACCCAGGGCAAGTGGCGGTCTCCTCCACTTT.

The chain combines TRBV14 with TRBJ1-3; D call uncertain. Trimming took 0 bases from V and 8 from J, leaving 26 bases between them. The CDR3 loop spans 19 amino acids. Per the germline V gene, CDR1 is SGHDN and CDR2 is FVKESK. The CDR3 is CASSQDRESRKLKGYTIYF. In nucleotides, the CDR3 is TGTGCCAGCAGCCAAGATCGGGAAAGCAGGAAACTTAAGGGATACACCATATATTTT. The complete variable domain, with remaining parts taken from reference TRBV14 and TRBJ1-3, reads EAGVTQFPSHSVIEKGQTVTLRCDPISGHDNLYWYRRVMGKEIKFLLHFVKESKQDESGMPNNRFLAERTGGTYSTLKVQPAELEDSGVYFCASSQDRESRKLKGYTIYFGEGSWLTVV.

For this clone: Other nucleotide sequences from this sample produce the same CDR3. V gene TRBV18 combines with J gene TRBJ2-1, with 15 nucleotides matching TRBD2. Looked up from germline, CDR1 is KGHSH and CDR2 is LQKENI. Trimming removed 3 bases from V and 6 bases from J; junction bases left unmatched: 3. The CDR3 loop spans 16 amino acids. Written as DNA, the CDR3 is TGTGCCAGCTCACCCGGACTAGCGGGGGGGAGCAATGAGCAGTTCTTC. Amino acid sequence: CASSPGLAGGSNEQFF.

The CDR3 nucleotides read TGTGCCAGCAGTCTCATAACAGGAATTTATGGCTACACCTTC. Its translation: CASSLITGIYGYTF. The chain combines TRBV28 with TRBJ1-2, with D perhaps matching TRBD1 (5 bases). The germline V and J ends were trimmed by 5 bases and 5 bases, with 15 bases remaining between them. The CDR3 extends over 14 amino acids. The germline V gene has CDR1 MDHEN and CDR2 SYDVKM.

The chain employs TRBV7-2 and TRBJ2-3; the match to TRBD2 covers 9 bases. V lost 4 bases to trimming and J lost 7 bases; unmatched junction nucleotides: 12. The CDR3 loop spans 16 amino acids. Germline V gene sequence: CDR1 SGHTA, CDR2 FQGNSA. As DNA, the CDR3 is TGTGCCAGCAGCTCACGACTAGCGGAGGCGCTTTATACGCAGTATTTT. Translation: CASSSRLAEALYTQYF.